The subject of this entry is one TCR beta chain. Antigen: not known. MiXCR, run by TCRdb on the reads, gives a single entry per CDR3 protein. The data contain 180,000 or so distinct CDR3 sequences, 17% of them singletons. The data are from a study of T cell repertoires in cytomegalovirus infection. Study-level information: CMV infection plus the matching HLA type was flagged by public TCR beta signatures. Findings of the study overall: CMV-specific TCR beta clonotypes restricted by HLA-C were the ones dominating the ex vivo response. Summed frequency of shared TCR beta families picked out CMV carriers who also had the relevant HLA.

J was trimmed by 5 bases and V by 4 bases; bases with no gene match: 4. Germline lookup yields CDR1 SGHTA and CDR2 FQGNSA. The CDR3 is 14 amino acids. The sample consisted of CD8+ T cells from PBMCs. This rearrangement joins TRBV7-2 to TRBJ1-2; 10 nucleotides align to TRBD1. The receptor was derived from a human donor in good health (CMV status not recorded). Some clones in this sample may be carry-over from other donors' samples. CDR3: CASSSTGGEYGYTF. For the CDR3, the DNA is TGTGCCAGCAGCTCGACAGGGGGCGAATATGGCTACACCTTC. The entire variable domain, with the rest obtained from reference TRBV7-2 and TRBJ1-2, is as follows: GAGVSQSPSNKVTEKGKDVELRCDPISGHTALYWYRQSLGQGLEFLIYFQGNSAPDKSGLPSDRFSAERTGGSVSTLTIQRTQQEDSAVYLCASSSTGGEYGYTFGSGTRLTVV.